The 22 T cell receptor beta chains below come from one sample, sequenced in a study of graft-versus-host responses after intestinal transplantation. Clones were read by immunoSEQ multiplex PCR, and TCRdb kept only the in-frame ones, dropping some. The sample lists tens of thousands of clones, almost 90% seen once, with roughly 4% in the top ten. No antigen is known for these receptors. The sequencing here drew on unstimulated CD8+ T cells sorted from spleen or lymph node cells, taken before transplant. All receptors come from a human donor who was the organ donor for an intestinal transplant.

V is TRBV15 and J is TRBJ1-4; 7 nucleotides align to TRBD1. CDR1 and CDR2 from the germline V gene are LNHNV and YYDKDF (reference sequence). This CDR3 comprises 13 residues. The ends lost 5 bases at V and 8 bases at J; junction bases unmatched: 5. DNA for the CDR3: TGTGCCACCAGCGAAACAGGGGACGAAAAACTGTTTTTT. Translated: CATSETGDEKLFF.

This sequence joins TRBV6-1 and TRBJ2-7; perhaps TRBD1 as D (6 bases). Germline CDR1 reads MNHNS; CDR2 reads SASEGT. This CDR3 contains 15 residues. V was clipped by 7 bases and J by 0 bases, with 16 bases between them. CDR3: CASNRRQDSSYEQYV. The CDR3 region has the DNA TGTGCCAGCAATAGGCGACAGGACAGCTCCTACGAGCAGTACGTC.

This clone was recorded only once. The chain combines TRBV7-2 with TRBJ2-3; 7 bases are a match to TRBD1. The germline V gene encodes CDR1 SGHTA and CDR2 FQGNSA. The trim removed 0 bases at V and 3 bases at J, leaving 0 bases unmatched. This CDR3 has 14 amino acids. CDR3 in amino acids: CASSLARGTDTQYF. The CDR3 DNA reads TGTGCCAGCAGCTTAGCCAGGGGGACAGATACGCAGTATTTT.

CDR3 region: CATSPSGGAGNEQFF. The CDR3 nucleotides are TGTGCCACCAGCCCAAGCGGGGGGGCGGGGAATGAGCAGTTCTTC. The V gene is TRBV15, the J gene TRBJ2-1, with 10 bases aligning to TRBD2. After removal of 5 bases from V and 7 bases from J, the junction contained 8 bases not matched to a gene. This CDR3 region has 15 residues. The V gene's germline CDR1 is LNHNV and CDR2 YYDKDF (reference sequence).

This clone was observed a single time. The chain employs TRBV13 and TRBJ2-3, with D perhaps TRBD1 (5 bases). V was pared by 2 bases and J by 5 bases, with 5 bases between. CDR1 and CDR2 from the germline V gene are PRHDT and FYEKMQ (reference sequence). This CDR3 has 12 residues. The CDR3 loop is CASSLRGDTQYF. CDR3 sequence (DNA): TGTGCCAGCAGCTTAAGGGGAGATACGCAGTATTTT.

The chain recombines TRBV7-9 with TRBJ2-1, with a possible D match to TRBD2 (6 bases). CDR1 is SEHNR and CDR2 is FQNEAQ in the germline V gene (reference sequence). This CDR3 has 16 residues. V shed 5 bases and J shed 4 bases, with 18 bases lying between them. The CDR3 reads CASSPRGGEWYNEQFF. CDR3 nucleotide sequence: TGTGCCAGCAGCCCTAGAGGAGGGGAATGGTACAATGAGCAGTTCTTC.

V usage is TRBV28 and J usage is TRBJ1-5; no definite D call. Germline V gives CDR1 MDHEN, CDR2 SYDVKM. The V and J ends lost 3 bases and 4 bases respectively, with 10 bases between them. This CDR3 is built from 14 residues. Here the CDR3 reads CASSFLPRNQPQHF. The DNA for the CDR3 is TGTGCCAGCAGTTTTCTTCCGAGAAATCAGCCCCAGCATTTT.

This clone turned up a few times. The rearrangement joins TRBV7-9 to TRBJ2-7; unclear D gene. Germline V CDR1 and CDR2: SEHNR, FQNEAQ (reference sequence). V was shortened by 8 bases and J by 2 bases, with 10 bases between the two germline ends. The CDR3 contains 12 residues. The CDR3 coding sequence is TGTGCCAGCGGCTCAGGTCCCTACGAGCAGTACGTC. Its protein is CASGSGPYEQYV.

The chain carries TRBV4-1 and TRBJ1-1; D is possibly TRBD1 (5 bases). The germline V gene has CDR1 MGHRA and CDR2 YSYEKL. The CDR3 is 14 residues long. Trimming took off 4 bases at V and 0 bases at J, with 9 bases between the two ends. Here the CDR3 reads CASSPPGMNTEAFF. In DNA form, the CDR3 reads TGCGCCAGCAGCCCGCCAGGGATGAACACTGAAGCTTTCTTT.

The chain links TRBV7-8 to TRBJ1-3, with a possible D match to TRBD1 (6 bases). CDR3 length: 15 residues. V lost 1 base to trimming and J lost 4 bases, with 11 bases between them. Germline CDR1 is SGHVS and CDR2 is FQNEAQ. CDR3: CASSLGRGIGNTIYF. The CDR3 DNA is TGTGCCAGCAGCTTAGGCAGGGGCATAGGAAACACCATATATTTT.

Only a few counts were recorded for this clone. V usage is TRBV28 and J usage is TRBJ1-4; possible D gene TRBD1, 5 bases. CDR1 and CDR2 from the germline V gene are MDHEN and SYDVKM. This CDR3 is 13 amino acids long. V lost 5 bases to trimming and J lost 7 bases, with 11 bases between them. For the CDR3, the DNA is TGTGCCAGCAGTACAGGATGGGCTGAAAAACTGTTTTTT. Its translation is CASSTGWAEKLFF. Looking up the rest from reference TRBV28 and TRBJ1-4 gives the full variable domain: DVKVTQSSRYLVKRTGEKVFLECVQDMDHENMFWYRQDPGLGLRLIYFSYDVKMKEKGDIPEGYSVSREKKERFSLILESASTNQTSMYLCASSTGWAEKLFFGSGTQLSVL.

The chain joins TRBV4-2 to TRBJ1-1; no clear D. Trimming shortened V by 0 bases and J by 0 bases, and 8 bases separated the two germline ends. The V gene's germline CDR1 is LGHNA and CDR2 YNFKEQ. The CDR3 extends over 15 amino acids. As DNA, the CDR3 is TGTGCCAGCAGCCAAGATTGGGAGATGAACACTGAAGCTTTCTTT. Translated, it gives CASSQDWEMNTEAFF.

The chain couples TRBV16 to TRBJ2-5, with D maybe TRBD2 (5 bases). This CDR3 has 14 residues. In germline, CDR1 is KGHSY, CDR2 FQNENV. Deletions cut 7 bases from V and 5 bases from J, with 17 bases between. CDR3 region: CASTKRQTGETQYF. In DNA form, the CDR3 reads TGTGCCAGCACTAAACGACAAACGGGGGAGACCCAGTACTTC.

This clone appeared once. The J gene is TRBJ1-1, the V gene TRBV7-6, with 8 nucleotides matching TRBD1. Trimming took 5 bases from V and 0 from J; bases not matched to a gene: 5. This CDR3 region has 15 residues. CDR1 is SGHVS, CDR2 FNYEAQ, per germline. The CDR3 DNA reads TGTGCCAGCAGCGCAGGGGGCAATCTGAACACTGAAGCTTTCTTT. Translating gives CASSAGGNLNTEAFF.

The rearrangement joins TRBV4-2 to TRBJ2-1; 7 positions match TRBD2. Germline lookup yields CDR1 LGHNA and CDR2 YNFKEQ. This CDR3 comprises 16 residues. V lost 0 bases to trimming and J lost 9 bases; unmatched junction nucleotides: 11. For the CDR3, the DNA is TGTGCCAGCAGCCAAGATTCCTCGTCGCGGGGGAGTGAGCAGTTCTTC. Protein: CASSQDSSSRGSEQFF.

The J gene is TRBJ1-1, the V gene TRBV27; maybe TRBD1 (6 bases). This CDR3 comprises 13 residues. Per germline, CDR1 MNHEY and CDR2 SMNVEV (reference sequence). Trimming took off 4 bases at V and 8 bases at J, with 14 bases between the two ends. CDR3 DNA sequence: TGTGCCAGCAGTTATCTCGGCACAGGGGAAGCTTTCTTT. Its protein product is CASSYLGTGEAFF.

The rearrangement uses TRBV5-6 and TRBJ1-6; maybe TRBD1 (6 bases). The CDR3 sequence is 14 residues long. Germline V gene data show CDR1 as SGHDT and CDR2 as YYEEEE. V shed 4 bases and J shed 10 bases, with 15 bases lying between them. CDR3 nucleotide sequence: TGTGCCAGCAGCCCCTGGGGGGGCAACTCACCCCTCCACTTT. It codes for CASSPWGGNSPLHF.

The gene calls are TRBV29-1 and TRBJ2-1; D may be TRBD1 (5 bases). The CDR3 loop spans 13 amino acids. Germline loops: CDR1 SQVTM, CDR2 ANQGSEA. V lost 4 bases and J lost 0, with 7 bases in between. CDR3 coding DNA: TGCAGCGTTGTGACAGTCTCCTACAATGAGCAGTTCTTC. This codes for CSVVTVSYNEQFF.

V gene TRBV6-5 combines with J gene TRBJ2-1; 8 bases are shared with TRBD2. Per germline, CDR1 MNHEY and CDR2 SVGAGI. Losses at the gene ends were 6 bases for V and 6 bases for J; bases not matched to a gene: 10. This CDR3 contains 15 residues. The CDR3 here is CASRRGTRGANEQFF. The CDR3 DNA reads as TGTGCCAGCAGACGCGGGACTAGAGGGGCCAATGAGCAGTTCTTC.

The chain has TRBV7-9 and TRBJ1-2; 8 bases fit TRBD1. Germline V gene data show CDR1 as SEHNR and CDR2 as FQNEAQ (reference sequence). This CDR3 is built from 15 residues. After removal of 3 bases from V and 8 bases from J, the junction contained 11 bases not matched to a gene. CDR3 region: CASSFRDRLMGGYTF. The DNA of the CDR3 is TGTGCCAGCAGCTTCCGGGACAGGCTTATGGGGGGCTACACCTTC. The full variable domain, in which reference TRBV7-9 and TRBJ1-2 provide the parts outside the CDR3, is DTGVSQNPRHKITKRGQNVTFRCDPISEHNRLYWYRQTLGQGPEFLTYFQNEAQLEKSRLLSDRFSAERPKGSFSTLEIQRTEQGDSAMYLCASSFRDRLMGGYTFGSGTRLTVV.

This clone turned up a few times. As the CDR3 is not closed by the conserved phenylalanine or tryptophan, this likely results from a read error. The limits of the CDR3 on the DNA are not certain, so only TCRdb's listed CDR3 is given. CDR3: CASSSRDRGAV. The rearrangement joins TRBV28 to TRBJ1-4; the table's D call, TRBD1, was not checked against the DNA. Germline V gene data show CDR1 as MDHEN and CDR2 as SYDVKM. The CDR3 adds up to 11 amino acids, both ends counted.

The rearrangement links TRBV7-8 to TRBJ1-1; 7 bases fit TRBD1. The germline V gene has CDR1 SGHVS and CDR2 FQNEAQ. This CDR3 is built from 14 residues. After removal of 7 bases from V and 4 bases from J, the junction contained 9 bases not matched to a gene. CDR3 amino acids: CASTDRARGTEAFF. CDR3 DNA: TGTGCCAGCACCGACAGGGCTAGGGGCACTGAAGCTTTCTTT.